Listed below are T cell receptor beta chains from one sample, sequenced in a study of T cell repertoires in cytomegalovirus infection. TCRdb passed the reads through MiXCR, listing each CDR3 protein once. The data show roughly 920,000 distinct CDR3 sequences, with about a third seen just once and about 14% held by the top ten. Their antigen targets remain unknown. The sample consisted of cultured CD8+ T cells from PBMCs, taken from culture after CMV antigen stimulation. Receptors were obtained from a human donor in good health (CMV status not recorded). Some clones in this sample may be carry-over from other donors' samples. CDR3s include the opening cysteine and the closing phenylalanine or tryptophan. The order of the fields is CDR3 protein, CDR3 DNA, D gene, V gene, clone size, J gene. The D gene is left open where the match is weak. Where a row states a size, it is once, few, many or the class of an expanded clone; other rows omit it.

CASSRGPITEAFF | TGTGCCAGCAGTCGCGGACCGATCACTGAAGCTTTCTTT | - | TRBV2 | - | TRBJ1-1
CANSSGPLAVDGYTF | TGTGCCAACAGCTCCGGGCCACTCGCGGTCGACGGCTACACCTTC | - | TRBV6-1 | - | TRBJ1-2
CASSWDRVHYQETQYF | TGTGCCAGCAGTTGGGACAGGGTCCATTACCAAGAGACCCAGTACTTC | TRBD1 | TRBV6-2/TRBV6-3 | few | TRBJ2-5
CASEELRVDNSPLHF | TGTGCCAGCGAGGAGTTGAGGGTCGATAATTCACCCCTCCACTTT | - | TRBV6-1 | many | TRBJ1-6
CASSLVGFGGEQPQHF | TGTGCCAGCAGCTTAGTCGGTTTCGGAGGCGAACAGCCCCAGCATTTT | - | TRBV7-9 | - | TRBJ1-5
CASSQDNQGGADTQYF | TGCGCCAGCAGCCAAGATAACCAGGGAGGTGCAGATACGCAGTATTTT | - | TRBV4-3 | few | TRBJ2-3
CASWLADTGELFF | TGTGCCAGCTGGCTAGCGGACACCGGGGAGCTGTTTTTT | TRBD2 | TRBV7-6 | few | TRBJ2-2
CASSGLPKNVYSGNTIYF | TGTGCCAGCAGTGGGCTTCCGAAAAACGTATACTCTGGAAACACCATATATTTT | - | TRBV6-1 | few | TRBJ1-3
CASGTGAGAGELFF | TGTGCCAGCGGAACAGGGGCGGGGGCCGGGGAGCTGTTTTTT | - | TRBV5-4 | - | TRBJ2-2
CSVEGQDKHNEQFF | TGCAGCGTCGAGGGACAGGACAAACACAATGAGCAGTTCTTC | TRBD1 | TRBV29-1 | many | TRBJ2-1
CASSLNREAFF | TGTGCCAGCAGCTTAAATAGGGAAGCTTTCTTT | - | TRBV5-6 | many | TRBJ1-1
CASSWTEVRTYNEQFF | TGTGCCAGCAGCTGGACAGAGGTGCGGACCTACAATGAGCAGTTCTTC | - | TRBV5-6 | - | TRBJ2-1
CSARDHPRGDTYGYTF | TGCAGTGCTAGAGATCACCCAAGAGGGGACACCTATGGCTACACCTTC | - | TRBV20-1 | few | TRBJ1-2
CASSGPSPGETQYF | TGTGCCAGCAGTGGCCCGAGCCCAGGGGAGACCCAGTACTTC | - | TRBV25-1 | once | TRBJ2-5
CASSQERTSGDEQYF | TGTGCCAGCAGCCAAGAGAGGACTAGCGGGGACGAGCAGTACTTC | TRBD2 | TRBV4-1 | - | TRBJ2-7
CASSLRGGQGTYNEQFF | TGTGCCAGCAGCTTAAGGGGCGGACAGGGGACCTACAATGAGCAGTTCTTC | TRBD1 | TRBV7-9 | few | TRBJ2-1
CASSFWVYTEAFF | TGTGCCAGCAGCTTTTGGGTGTACACTGAAGCTTTCTTT | - | TRBV7-2 | - | TRBJ1-1
CAISDLTGYPNYGYTF | TGTGCCATCAGTGACCTGACAGGGTACCCTAACTATGGCTACACCTTC | TRBD1 | TRBV10-3 | few | TRBJ1-2
CASSISARGGPEAFF | TGTGCCAGTAGTATATCTGCCAGGGGTGGGCCTGAAGCTTTCTTT | - | TRBV19 | - | TRBJ1-1